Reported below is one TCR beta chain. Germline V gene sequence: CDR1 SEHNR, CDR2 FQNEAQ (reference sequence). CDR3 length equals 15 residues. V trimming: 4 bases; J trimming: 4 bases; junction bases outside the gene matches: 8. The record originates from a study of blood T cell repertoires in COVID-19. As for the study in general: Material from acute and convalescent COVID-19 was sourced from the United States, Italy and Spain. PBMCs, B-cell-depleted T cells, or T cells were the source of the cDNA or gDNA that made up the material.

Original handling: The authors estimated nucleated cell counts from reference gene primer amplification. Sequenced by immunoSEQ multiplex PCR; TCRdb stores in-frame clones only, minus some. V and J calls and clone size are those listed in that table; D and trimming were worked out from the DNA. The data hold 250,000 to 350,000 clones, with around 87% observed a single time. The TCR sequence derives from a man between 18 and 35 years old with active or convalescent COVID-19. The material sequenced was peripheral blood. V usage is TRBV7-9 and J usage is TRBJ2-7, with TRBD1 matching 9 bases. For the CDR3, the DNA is TGTGCCAGCAGCTACCCGACAGGGGGTGTATACGAGCAGTACTTC. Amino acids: CASSYPTGGVYEQYF.